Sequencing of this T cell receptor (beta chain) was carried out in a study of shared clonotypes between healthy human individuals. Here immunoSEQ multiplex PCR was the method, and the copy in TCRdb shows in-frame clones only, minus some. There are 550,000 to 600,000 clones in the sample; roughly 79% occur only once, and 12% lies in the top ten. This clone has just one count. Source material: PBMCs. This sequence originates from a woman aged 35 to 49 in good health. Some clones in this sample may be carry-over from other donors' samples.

DNA of the CDR3: TGTGCCAGTAGCTCACTACAGGGGTATCAGCCCCAGCATTTT. This translates into CASSSLQGYQPQHF. The chain employs TRBV19 and TRBJ1-5, with 7 bases aligning to TRBD1. Looked up from germline, CDR1 is LNHDA and CDR2 is SQIVND (reference sequence). V was pared by 6 bases and J by 5 bases, with 7 bases of the junction left unmatched. The CDR3 runs 14 residues.